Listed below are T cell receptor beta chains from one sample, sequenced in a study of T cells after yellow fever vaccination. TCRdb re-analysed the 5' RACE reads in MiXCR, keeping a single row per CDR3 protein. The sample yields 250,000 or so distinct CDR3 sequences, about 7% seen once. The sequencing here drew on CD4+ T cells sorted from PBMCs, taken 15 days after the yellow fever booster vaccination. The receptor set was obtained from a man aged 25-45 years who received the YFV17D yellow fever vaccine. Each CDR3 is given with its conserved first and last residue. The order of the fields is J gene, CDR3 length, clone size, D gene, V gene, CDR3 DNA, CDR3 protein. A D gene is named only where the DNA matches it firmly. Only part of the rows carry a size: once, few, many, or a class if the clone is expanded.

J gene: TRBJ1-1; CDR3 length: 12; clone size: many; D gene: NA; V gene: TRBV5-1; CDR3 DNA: TGCGCCAGCAGCTTTGAGGGGAATGAAGCTTTCTTT; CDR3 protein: CASSFEGNEAFF
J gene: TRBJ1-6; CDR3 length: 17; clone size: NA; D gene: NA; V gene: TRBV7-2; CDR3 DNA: TGTGCCAGCAGCCTAAGACTGCGGAGCTCCTATAATTCACCCCTCCACTTT; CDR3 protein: CASSLRLRSSYNSPLHF
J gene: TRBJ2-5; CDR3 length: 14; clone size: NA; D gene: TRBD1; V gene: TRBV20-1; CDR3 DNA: TGCAGTGCTAGAGATGGGACAGGGGCGGAGACCCAGTACTTC; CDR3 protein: CSARDGTGAETQYF
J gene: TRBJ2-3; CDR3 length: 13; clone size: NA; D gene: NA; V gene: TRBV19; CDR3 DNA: TGTGCCAGTGGAGGCTCTAATACAGATACGCAGTATTTT; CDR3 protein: CASGGSNTDTQYF
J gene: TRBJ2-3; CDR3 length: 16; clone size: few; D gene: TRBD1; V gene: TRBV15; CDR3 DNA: TGTGCCACCAGCAGGAGGACAGGGGCTAGCACAGATACGCAGTATTTT; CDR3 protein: CATSRRTGASTDTQYF
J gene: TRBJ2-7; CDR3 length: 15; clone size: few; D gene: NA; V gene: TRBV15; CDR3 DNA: TGTGCCACCAGCAGAGGGGGGGGGACAGCTTACGAGCAGTACTTC; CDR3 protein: CATSRGGGTAYEQYF
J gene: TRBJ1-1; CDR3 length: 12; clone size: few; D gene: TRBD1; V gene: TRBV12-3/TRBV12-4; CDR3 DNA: TGTGCCAGCAGCACCGGGACAGGGAAGACTTTCTTT; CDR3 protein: CASSTGTGKTFF
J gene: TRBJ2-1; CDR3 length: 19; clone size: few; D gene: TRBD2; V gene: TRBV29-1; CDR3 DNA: TGCAGCGCCAAAAGAGGGGCTAGCGGTACCCGCTCCGTTTACAATGAGCAGTTCTTC; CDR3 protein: CSAKRGASGTRSVYNEQFF
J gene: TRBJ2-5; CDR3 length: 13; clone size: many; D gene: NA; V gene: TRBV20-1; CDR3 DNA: TGCAGTGCTAGAGTGGGGGTCAGGGAGACCCAGTACTTC; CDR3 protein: CSARVGVRETQYF
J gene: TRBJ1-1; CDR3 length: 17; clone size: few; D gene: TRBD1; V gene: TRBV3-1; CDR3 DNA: TGTGCCAGCAGCCAGGCCCGGACAGGGGCGGCGAACACTGAAGCTTTCTTT; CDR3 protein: CASSQARTGAANTEAFF
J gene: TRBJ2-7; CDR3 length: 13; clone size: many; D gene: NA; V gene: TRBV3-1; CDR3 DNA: TGTGCCAGCAGCAGCACAGGACTCTACGAGCAGTACTTC; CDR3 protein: CASSSTGLYEQYF
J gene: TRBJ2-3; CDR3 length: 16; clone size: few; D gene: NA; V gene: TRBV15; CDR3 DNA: TGTGCCACCAGCAGAGTAGGACTATCCTCCACAGATACGCAGTATTTT; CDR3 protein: CATSRVGLSSTDTQYF
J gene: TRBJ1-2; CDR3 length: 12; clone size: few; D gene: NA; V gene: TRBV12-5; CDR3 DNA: TGTGCTAGTGGTTTGGTGGGACAACGCTACACCTTC; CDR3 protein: CASGLVGQRYTF
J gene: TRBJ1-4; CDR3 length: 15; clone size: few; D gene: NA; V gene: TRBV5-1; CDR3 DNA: TGCGCCAGCAGCGCTACAAAGCGGGTAGAGGAAAAACTGTTTTTT; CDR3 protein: CASSATKRVEEKLFF
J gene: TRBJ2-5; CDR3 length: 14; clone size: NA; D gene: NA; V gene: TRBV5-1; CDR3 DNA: TGCGCCAGCAGCTTGGGTATGAGCCAAGAGACCCAGTACTTC; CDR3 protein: CASSLGMSQETQYF
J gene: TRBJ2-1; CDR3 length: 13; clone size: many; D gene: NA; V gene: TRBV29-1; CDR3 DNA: TGCAGCGTTGCACTGGGGGTCATGAGGGGGCAGTTCTTC; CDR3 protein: CSVALGVMRGQFF
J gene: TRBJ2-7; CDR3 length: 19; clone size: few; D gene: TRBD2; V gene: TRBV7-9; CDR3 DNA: TGTGCCAGCAGTCGGCAGGTCGGACTAGCGGGAGGTTTCTCCTACGAGCAGTACTTC; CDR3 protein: CASSRQVGLAGGFSYEQYF
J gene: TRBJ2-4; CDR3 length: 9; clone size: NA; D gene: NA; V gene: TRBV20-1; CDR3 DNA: TGCAGTGCTTTACTAACGGGTGCGTTC; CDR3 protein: CSALLTGAF
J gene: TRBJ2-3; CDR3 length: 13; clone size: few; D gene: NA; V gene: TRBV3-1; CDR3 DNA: TGTGCCAGCAGCCAAGATAGGGGGAGTACGCAGTATTTT; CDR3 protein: CASSQDRGSTQYF
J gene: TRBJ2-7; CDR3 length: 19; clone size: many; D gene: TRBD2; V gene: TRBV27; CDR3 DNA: TGTGCCAGCAGTTGTGCCGGGACTAGCGGCAACCAAAACTCCTACGAGCAGTACTTC; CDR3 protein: CASSCAGTSGNQNSYEQYF
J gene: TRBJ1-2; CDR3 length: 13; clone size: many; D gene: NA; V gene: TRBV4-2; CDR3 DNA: TGTGCCAGCAGCCAAGAGGGGGCGGAGGGCTACACCTTC; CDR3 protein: CASSQEGAEGYTF
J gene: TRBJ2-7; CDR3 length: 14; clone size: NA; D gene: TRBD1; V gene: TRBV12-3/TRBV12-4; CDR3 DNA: TGTGCCAGCAGTAGGCCAGGGGGTTTTTACGAGCAGTACTTC; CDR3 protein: CASSRPGGFYEQYF
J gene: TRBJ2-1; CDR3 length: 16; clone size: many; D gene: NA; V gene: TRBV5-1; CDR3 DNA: TGCGCCAGCAGCCAAATGAGTTTGGACAAGGGAAGTGAGCAGTTCTTC; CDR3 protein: CASSQMSLDKGSEQFF
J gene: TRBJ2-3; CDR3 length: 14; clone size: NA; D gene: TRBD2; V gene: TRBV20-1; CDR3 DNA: TGCAGTGCTAGAGTCGTGGCGGGAGCAGATACGCAGTATTTT; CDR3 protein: CSARVVAGADTQYF
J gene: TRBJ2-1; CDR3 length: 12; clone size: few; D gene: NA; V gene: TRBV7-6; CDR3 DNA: TGTGCCAGCAGCCCGGGGGCCGCTGAGCAGTTCTTC; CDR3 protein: CASSPGAAEQFF
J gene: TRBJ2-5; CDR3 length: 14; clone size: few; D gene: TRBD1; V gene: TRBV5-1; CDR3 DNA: TGCGCCAGCAGCTTGGTGGACAGGGGTGAGACCCAGTACTTC; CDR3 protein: CASSLVDRGETQYF